One and the same sample provided the 14 T cell receptor beta chains below, sequenced in a study of CD8 T cells in ankylosing spondylitis. TCRdb re-derived calls from the 5' RACE reads in MiXCR, one entry per CDR3 protein. This table holds about 180,000 distinct CDR3 sequences, around 9.6% found once. What was sequenced was blood, either unsorted or a sorted T cell fraction (not recorded which). The receptors derive from a female donor with ankylosing spondylitis or in good health (not recorded which).

This sequence joins TRBV20-1 and TRBJ2-1, with 9 bases fitting TRBD1. This CDR3 contains 13 residues. Germline CDR1 and CDR2: DFQATT and SNEGSKA (reference sequence). CDR3 in amino acids: CSPRTGVLNEQFF. CDR3 coding DNA: TGCAGCCCCCGGACAGGGGTCCTCAATGAGCAGTTCTTC.

The chain couples TRBV7-9 to TRBJ2-5; 7 bases line up with TRBD2. The CDR3 totals 16 residues. Germline V lookup: CDR1 SEHNR, CDR2 FQNEAQ (reference sequence). With 5 bases clipped from V and 5 bases from J, the junction kept 14 bases outside the gene matches. This chain's CDR3 is CASSPSGLIPGETQYF. For the CDR3, the DNA is TGTGCCAGCAGCCCTAGCGGACTTATCCCTGGGGAGACCCAGTACTTC. Filled out from reference TRBV7-9 and TRBJ2-5, the complete variable domain reads DTGVSQNPRHKITKRGQNVTFRCDPISEHNRLYWYRQTLGQGPEFLTYFQNEAQLEKSRLLSDRFSAERPKGSFSTLEIQRTEQGDSAMYLCASSPSGLIPGETQYFGPGTRLLVL.

The chain recombines TRBV7-8 with TRBJ1-2; 7 bases fit TRBD1. From germline, CDR1 is SGHVS and CDR2 FQNEAQ. The CDR3 totals 15 residues. V gave up 3 bases and J gave up 6 bases; unmatched junction bases: 10. The CDR3 DNA reads TGTGCCAGCAGCTTCTTAGGAGGGGGCAGGGATGGCTACACCTTC. Translation: CASSFLGGGRDGYTF.

This chain uses TRBV4-3 with TRBJ2-5, with D tentatively TRBD1 (7 bases). The CDR3 length is 15 residues. Trimming removed 5 bases from V and 5 bases from J, with 18 bases in between. Germline CDR1 reads LGHNA; CDR2 reads YSLEER. The CDR3 nucleotides read TGCGCCAGCAGCGGTCAGGGGGGCATAGGGGAGACCCAGTACTTC. This gives the protein CASSGQGGIGETQYF.

This clonotype showed up many times. DNA for the CDR3: TGTGCCAGCAGTCTGGCAGCGGGAGGCCAAGAGACCCAGTACTTC. It yields the protein CASSLAAGGQETQYF. The rearrangement uses TRBV12-3 or TRBV12-4 and TRBJ2-5; the match to TRBD2 covers 9 bases. This CDR3 is built from 15 residues. J lost 1 base, V lost 5 bases, and 5 bases had no gene match.

This clonotype was recorded many times. V usage is TRBV28 and J usage is TRBJ1-5, with D hard to call. The length of the CDR3 is 15 residues. Germline V CDR1 and CDR2: MDHEN, SYDVKM. V was cut by 3 bases and J by 0 bases, with 9 bases left in between. The CDR3 nucleotides are TGTGCCAGCAGTTTCCGCCAATTTAGCAATCAGCCCCAGCATTTT. Translation: CASSFRQFSNQPQHF. Together with reference TRBV28 and TRBJ1-5, the CDR3 gives the full variable domain: DVKVTQSSRYLVKRTGEKVFLECVQDMDHENMFWYRQDPGLGLRLIYFSYDVKMKEKGDIPEGYSVSREKKERFSLILESASTNQTSMYLCASSFRQFSNQPQHFGDGTRLSIL.

This clonotype was seen a handful of times. V gene TRBV28 combines with J gene TRBJ2-1; TRBD1 agrees at 9 bases. The CDR3 loop spans 15 amino acids. Germline lookup yields CDR1 MDHEN and CDR2 SYDVKM. Trimming removed 5 bases from V and 6 bases from J; junction bases left unmatched: 8. The CDR3 coding sequence is TGTGCCAGCAGTATATACCGGGACAGGGCCAATGAGCAGTTCTTC. Protein sequence: CASSIYRDRANEQFF. Combining the CDR3 with reference TRBV28 and TRBJ2-1 gives the whole variable domain DVKVTQSSRYLVKRTGEKVFLECVQDMDHENMFWYRQDPGLGLRLIYFSYDVKMKEKGDIPEGYSVSREKKERFSLILESASTNQTSMYLCASSIYRDRANEQFFGPGTRLTVL.

Ten or more counts support this clonotype. The CDR3 protein is CASSYGGSYEQYF. The CDR3 DNA follows: TGTGCCAGCAGTTACGGCGGGAGTTACGAGCAGTACTTC. The chain joins TRBV6-2 or TRBV6-3 to TRBJ2-7; 7 bases map to TRBD2. The CDR3 runs to 13 residues. CDR1 MNHEY and CDR2 SVGEGT come from the germline V gene. With 2 bases clipped from V and 4 bases from J, the junction kept 2 bases outside the gene matches.

The V gene is TRBV12-5, the J gene TRBJ2-7; D tentatively fits TRBD1 or TRBD2 (5 bases each). The CDR3 runs 19 residues. The V and J ends lost 3 bases and 3 bases respectively, with 27 bases between them. Germline loops: CDR1 LGHNT, CDR2 FRNRAP. The CDR3 reads CASGFRPQGVLGPHYEQYF. The DNA for the CDR3 is TGTGCTAGTGGTTTTAGACCTCAGGGAGTTTTGGGTCCTCACTACGAGCAGTACTTC. Variable domain in full (rest from reference TRBV12-5 and TRBJ2-7): DARVTQTPRHKVTEMGQEVTMRCQPILGHNTVFWYRQTMMQGLELLAYFRNRAPLDDSGMPKDRFSAEMPDATLATLKIQPSEPRDSAVYFCASGFRPQGVLGPHYEQYFGPGTRLTVT.

This clonotype was observed a few times. V gene TRBV29-1 combines with J gene TRBJ2-3, with 11 nucleotides matching TRBD2. The germline gives CDR1 SQVTM, CDR2 ANQGSEA. The CDR3 is 18 residues long. V lost 5 bases and J lost 2; bases outside the gene matches: 15. CDR3 protein: CSVFPARLAGLLTDTQYF. CDR3 DNA sequence: TGCAGCGTTTTTCCCGCCCGACTAGCGGGACTTCTCACAGATACGCAGTATTTT.

This clonotype was counted ten times or more. The J gene is TRBJ2-1, the V gene TRBV5-1; TRBD1 matches at 7 bases. The CDR3 loop spans 15 amino acids. From germline, CDR1 is SGHRS and CDR2 YFSETQ. The V and J ends lost 3 bases and 4 bases, in that order; junction bases with no gene match: 7. CDR3 in amino acids: CASSSRDSYYNEQFF. Written as DNA, the CDR3 is TGCGCCAGCAGCTCCCGGGACAGTTATTACAATGAGCAGTTCTTC.

This clonotype came up many times. V gene TRBV7-6 combines with J gene TRBJ1-4, with unresolved D. CDR3 length: 14 residues. V lost 1 base, J lost 8 bases, and 11 bases lay in between. Germline CDR1 and CDR2: SGHVS and FNYEAQ. This chain's CDR3 is CASSLEIQSEKLFF. The CDR3 coding sequence is TGTGCCAGCAGCTTAGAGATCCAGAGCGAAAAACTGTTTTTT.

The chain uses TRBV7-2 and TRBJ2-3; possibly TRBD1 or TRBD2 for D (5 bases each). V was pared by 0 bases and J by 1 base, with 26 bases between. Germline V CDR1 and CDR2: SGHTA, FQGNSA. The CDR3 consists of 21 residues. For the CDR3, the DNA is TGTGCCAGCAGCTTAGCGTCTACTTACGGGGCCGGGGATCGAGGCACAGATACGCAGTATTTT. This translates into CASSLASTYGAGDRGTDTQYF. The full variable domain, in which reference TRBV7-2 and TRBJ2-3 provide the parts outside the CDR3, is GAGVSQSPSNKVTEKGKDVELRCDPISGHTALYWYRQSLGQGLEFLIYFQGNSAPDKSGLPSDRFSAERTGGSVSTLTIQRTQQEDSAVYLCASSLASTYGAGDRGTDTQYFGPGTRLTVL.

This clonotype was observed a handful of times. The chain combines TRBV7-8 with TRBJ2-7; D tentatively fits TRBD1 or TRBD2 (5 bases each). CDR3 length: 15 amino acids. Trimming removed 5 bases from V and 1 base from J, with 15 bases in between. In germline, CDR1 is SGHVS, CDR2 FQNEAQ. The CDR3: CASSPRGVKSYEQYF. The CDR3 nucleotides read TGTGCCAGCAGCCCCCGAGGGGTGAAGTCCTACGAGCAGTACTTC.